These 32 T cell receptor beta chains came from one sample sequenced in a study of OX40 agonist ivuxolimab in advanced cancers. Repertoires were generated with immunoSEQ multiplex PCR, while TCRdb's copy carries only in-frame clones and drops some. The top ten hold about 0.72% of the sample, which has 65,000 to 100,000 clones, about 86% seen once. The sample was CD4+ or CD8+ T cells sorted from blood, taken in a trial of the OX40 agonist ivuxolimab. Receptors originate from an adult with an advanced solid tumor such as melanoma, head and neck, liver or kidney cancer.

This chain uses TRBV7-8 with TRBJ2-1; D is ambiguous. The CDR3 loop spans 11 amino acids. V lost 1 base, J lost 8 bases, and 3 bases lay in between. Per the germline V gene, CDR1 is SGHVS and CDR2 is FQNEAQ. CDR3 nucleotides: TGTGCCAGCAGCTTAGTCGATGAGCAGTTCTTC. Protein product: CASSLVDEQFF.

The chain uses TRBV28 and TRBJ1-2; D possibly corresponds to TRBD1 (5 bases). Per the germline V gene, CDR1 is MDHEN and CDR2 is SYDVKM. Trimming cost V 7 bases and J 7 bases, with 19 bases left between them. This CDR3 is built from 14 residues. The CDR3 nucleotides are TGTGCCAGCACTACGCTCGAGGGGTCTACTGGCTACACCTTC. Residues: CASTTLEGSTGYTF.

The chain couples TRBV10-3 to TRBJ2-5; D call uncertain. The CDR3 consists of 15 residues. Germline V gene sequence: CDR1 ENHRY, CDR2 SYGVKD. V was trimmed by 4 bases and J by 2 bases, leaving 14 bases between them. This CDR3 is CAISAWGPSQETQYF. As DNA, the CDR3 is TGTGCCATCAGTGCTTGGGGTCCTAGTCAAGAGACCCAGTACTTC.

The gene calls are TRBV2 and TRBJ1-1; D unresolved. V shed 2 bases and J shed 1 base, with 8 bases lying between them. Germline V gives CDR1 SNHLY, CDR2 FYNNEI. The CDR3 totals 14 residues. The DNA of the CDR3 is TGTGCCAGCAGTGAATTAGCCCCGAACACTGAAGCTTTCTTT. As protein: CASSELAPNTEAFF.

The chain has TRBV5-5 and TRBJ2-7; D is possibly TRBD2 (5 bases). This CDR3 has 13 amino acids. Germline V gene data show CDR1 as SGHKS and CDR2 as YYEKEE (reference sequence). The V and J ends lost 5 bases and 2 bases respectively, with 11 bases between them. This CDR3 is CASRSSGTYEQYF. The CDR3 bases are TGTGCCAGCAGGTCGAGCGGAACCTACGAGCAGTACTTC.

This chain joins TRBV5-6 and TRBJ2-1; D might be TRBD1 (5 bases). This CDR3 has 13 residues. Trimming shortened V by 4 bases and J by 4 bases, and 9 bases separated the two germline ends. Per the germline V gene, CDR1 is SGHDT and CDR2 is YYEEEE. The CDR3 loop is CASSLRDYNEQFF. CDR3 DNA sequence: TGTGCCAGCAGCCTCAGGGATTACAATGAGCAGTTCTTC.

V and J are TRBV19 and TRBJ1-5; no reliable D call. The CDR3 loop spans 14 amino acids. Trimming left V 6 bases short and J 0 bases short, with 9 bases between. CDR1 is LNHDA and CDR2 is SQIVND in the germline V gene (reference sequence). CDR3: CASRGLYSNQPQHF. The CDR3 DNA reads TGTGCCAGTAGAGGACTGTATAGCAATCAGCCCCAGCATTTT.

The chain combines TRBV6-6 with TRBJ2-1, with TRBD2 matching over 7 bases. The CDR3 totals 14 residues. The ends lost 8 bases at V and 4 bases at J; junction bases unmatched: 8. In germline, CDR1 is MNHNY, CDR2 SVGAGI (reference sequence). For the CDR3, the DNA is TGTGCCAGCTCCCTGGGAGGGACGTACAATGAGCAGTTCTTC. Translation gives CASSLGGTYNEQFF.

CDR3 nucleotide sequence: TGTGCCAGTAGTATACTCGGGGAAGGAAGTGGCCCATTCTCTGGGGCCAACGTCCTGACTTTC. Translated: CASSILGEGSGPFSGANVLTF. V usage is TRBV19 and J usage is TRBJ2-6; a weak D match, TRBD2 (5 bases). Germline CDR1 LNHDA, CDR2 SQIVND (reference sequence). V shed 2 bases and J shed 0 bases, with 23 bases lying between them. The CDR3 extends over 21 amino acids.

This clone came up once. The chain links TRBV7-2 to TRBJ2-3, with 12 bases aligning to TRBD2. Germline lookup yields CDR1 SGHTA and CDR2 FQGNSA. The CDR3 runs 15 residues. The junction had 6 bases not matched to a gene; V was cut back by 5 bases and J by 6 bases. The CDR3 is CASSILAGGADTQYF. The CDR3 bases are TGTGCCAGCAGCATACTAGCGGGAGGTGCGGATACGCAGTATTTT.

Only one count was recorded for this clone. CDR3 DNA sequence: TGTGCCAGCAGTTACTCCCAAGAGACCCAGTACTTC. Translation gives CASSYSQETQYF. The V gene is TRBV6-6, the J gene TRBJ2-5, with no clear D. Trimming left V 0 bases short and J 1 base short, with 0 bases between. Germline loops: CDR1 MNHNY, CDR2 SVGAGI (reference sequence). The CDR3 sequence is 12 residues long.

This clone showed up just once. The rearrangement links TRBV5-8 to TRBJ2-6; D not certain. The V end was cut by 0 bases, the J end by 5 bases, with 15 bases between. The CDR3 runs 17 residues. Germline CDR1 reads SGHTS; CDR2 reads YDEGEE. CDR3 sequence: CASSLVGAASRANVLTF. CDR3 in DNA: TGTGCCAGCAGCTTGGTTGGCGCCGCTTCCCGGGCCAACGTCCTGACTTTC. The variable domain in full, completed from reference TRBV5-8 and TRBJ2-6, reads EAGVTQSPTHLIKTRGQQATLRCSPISGHTSVYWYQQALGLGLQFLLWYDEGEERNRGNFPPRFSGRQFPNYSSELNVNALELEDSALYLCASSLVGAASRANVLTFGAGSRLTVL.

The V gene is TRBV6-5, the J gene TRBJ1-1; D is ambiguous. V lost 6 bases, J lost 0 bases, and 14 bases lay in between. The CDR3 is 15 amino acids. Germline loops: CDR1 MNHEY, CDR2 SVGAGI. The chain's CDR3 is CASRSPGSVNTEAFF. CDR3 DNA: TGTGCCAGCAGGTCCCCTGGGTCCGTGAACACTGAAGCTTTCTTT.

The table lists this clone with a count of one. The J gene is TRBJ2-7, the V gene TRBV5-1; D unclear. The germline gives CDR1 SGHRS, CDR2 YFSETQ. Trimming took 2 bases from V and 7 from J, leaving 22 bases between them. The CDR3 covers 16 residues. The CDR3 sequence is CASSFEVEPRGEEQYF. The CDR3 region has the DNA TGCGCCAGCAGCTTCGAGGTAGAGCCTCGCGGTGAGGAGCAGTACTTC. Drawing the rest from reference TRBV5-1 and TRBJ2-7, the complete variable domain is KAGVTQTPRYLIKTRGQQVTLSCSPISGHRSVSWYQQTPGQGLQFLFEYFSETQRNKGNFPGRFSGRQFSNSRSEMNVSTLELGDSALYLCASSFEVEPRGEEQYFGPGTRLTVT.

The chain has TRBV6-6 and TRBJ2-1; 7 positions match TRBD2. The CDR3 has 15 amino acids. Germline assignment: CDR1 MNHNY and CDR2 SVGAGI (reference sequence). The trim removed 2 bases at V and 8 bases at J, leaving 9 bases unmatched. The CDR3 DNA follows: TGTGCCAGCAGTTACGCTGCGGGAGTCTTGGATGAGCAGTTCTTC. Its protein product is CASSYAAGVLDEQFF.

The CDR3 sequence: CASSLGYGGDEQFF. The CDR3 DNA is TGTGCCAGCAGCTTAGGGTACGGAGGCGATGAGCAGTTCTTC. V is TRBV11-2 and J is TRBJ2-1; a possible D gene is TRBD2 (5 bases). The CDR3 consists of 14 residues. Trimming shortened V by 1 base and J by 8 bases, and 12 bases separated the two germline ends. CDR1 SGHAT and CDR2 FQNNGV come from the germline V gene. Based on the CDR3 plus reference TRBV11-2 and TRBJ2-1, the full variable domain is EAGVAQSPRYKIIEKRQSVAFWCNPISGHATLYWYQQILGQGPKLLIQFQNNGVVDDSQLPKDRFSAERLKGVDSTLKIQPAKLEDSAVYLCASSLGYGGDEQFFGPGTRLTVL.

CDR3 bases: TGTGCCAGCAGCGTAGCGGGGACCTATCCCTCCTACGAGCAGTACTTC. Translation: CASSVAGTYPSYEQYF. This rearrangement joins TRBV9 to TRBJ2-7, with D perhaps given as TRBD1 or TRBD2 (5 bases each). The CDR3 is 16 amino acids. CDR1 and CDR2 (germline): SGDLS, YYNGEE. V was pared by 0 bases and J by 0 bases, with 13 bases between.

The chain has TRBV7-9 and TRBJ2-3, with 7 bases lining up with TRBD1. Germline assignment: CDR1 SEHNR and CDR2 FQNEAQ (reference sequence). V lost 4 bases, J lost 4 bases, and 5 bases stayed unmatched. There are 14 residues in the CDR3. As DNA, the CDR3 is TGTGCCAGCAGCTCACGACAGGGCGCAGATACGCAGTATTTT. This encodes CASSSRQGADTQYF.

The chain uses TRBV5-8 and TRBJ2-1; TRBD2 is a possible D gene (6 bases). V was shortened by 4 bases and J by 8 bases, with 13 bases between the two germline ends. Germline-derived CDR1 and CDR2 are SGHTS and YDEGEE. The CDR3 loop spans 13 amino acids. CDR3 bases: TGTGCCAGCAGCCACGTAGGAGGGTATGAGCAGTTCTTC. This sequence encodes CASSHVGGYEQFF.

The chain has TRBV13 and TRBJ2-2, with TRBD2 matching over 12 bases. Germline CDR1 reads PRHDT; CDR2 reads FYEKMQ (reference sequence). The ends lost 5 bases at V and 7 bases at J; junction bases unmatched: 8. CDR3 size: 16 residues. The CDR3 sequence: CASSRQTSGSGGELFF. The CDR3 coding sequence is TGTGCCAGCAGCCGTCAGACTAGCGGGAGTGGCGGGGAGCTGTTTTTT.

This clone has more than one count but fewer than ten. The V and J genes are TRBV7-9 and TRBJ1-3; TRBD1 is a possible D gene (5 bases). CDR1 and CDR2 from the germline V gene are SEHNR and FQNEAQ (reference sequence). With 2 bases removed from V and 4 bases from J, the gap between germline ends came to 12 bases. This CDR3 is built from 15 residues. The CDR3 nucleotides read TGTGCCAGCAGCTTACTTCAGGGTCTCGGAAACACCATATATTTT. This translates into CASSLLQGLGNTIYF.

The J gene is TRBJ2-5, the V gene TRBV7-9, with D tentatively TRBD1 (6 bases). The CDR3 is 14 residues long. Germline V gives CDR1 SEHNR, CDR2 FQNEAQ (reference sequence). Trimming removed 5 bases from V and 5 bases from J, with 15 bases in between. This CDR3 reads CASSGRTVRETQYF. Written as DNA, the CDR3 is TGTGCCAGCAGCGGGCGGACAGTACGTGAGACCCAGTACTTC.

This chain uses TRBV6-5 with TRBJ1-5; D not resolved. This CDR3 is built from 13 residues. Trimming removed 5 bases at V and 4 bases at J, with 9 bases between. Germline V gene lookup returns CDR1 MNHEY and CDR2 SVGAGI. CDR3 DNA sequence: TGTGCCAGCAGTCCGACACTGAATCAGCCCCAGCATTTT. Translating it yields CASSPTLNQPQHF.

This chain connects TRBV28 to TRBJ2-3; TRBD2 matches 12 bases. CDR3 length: 15 amino acids. With V trimmed by 3 bases and J by 5 bases, 3 bases remained unmatched. Germline V gives CDR1 MDHEN, CDR2 SYDVKM. As DNA, the CDR3 is TGTGCCAGCAGTTTTCTAGCGGGAGGGGGAGATACGCAGTATTTT. This codes for CASSFLAGGGDTQYF.

The V and J genes are TRBV27 and TRBJ2-3; D not resolved. Per germline, CDR1 MNHEY and CDR2 SMNVEV (reference sequence). Trimming left V 2 bases short and J 5 bases short, with 17 bases between. There are 16 residues in the CDR3. This chain's CDR3 is CASSLNRNSFVDTQYF. The CDR3 bases are TGTGCCAGCAGTTTAAACCGGAATTCCTTTGTAGATACGCAGTATTTT.

V and J are TRBV27 and TRBJ1-1; D call uncertain. The V gene lost 3 bases and the J gene lost 1 base, with 6 bases spanning the gap. CDR1 MNHEY and CDR2 SMNVEV come from the germline V gene (reference sequence). The length of the CDR3 is 13 residues. The CDR3 spells CASSFRANTEAFF. CDR3 DNA: TGTGCCAGCAGTTTCCGGGCGAACACTGAAGCTTTCTTT.

The gene calls are TRBV5-1 and TRBJ1-3; D unclear. The CDR3 runs to 14 residues. Trimming left V 0 bases short and J 0 bases short, with 4 bases between. Per the germline V gene, CDR1 is SGHRS and CDR2 is YFSETQ. The CDR3, as DNA: TGCGCCAGCAGCTTGGGGGACTCTGGAAACACCATATATTTT. This encodes CASSLGDSGNTIYF.

The genes are TRBV27 and TRBJ2-7; the match to TRBD1 covers 11 bases. Germline V gene data show CDR1 as MNHEY and CDR2 as SMNVEV (reference sequence). The CDR3 runs to 14 residues. J was trimmed by 4 bases and V by 6 bases; bases with no gene match: 5. This CDR3 reads CASSRTGGRYEQYF. CDR3 DNA: TGTGCCAGCAGCCGGACAGGGGGCAGGTACGAGCAGTACTTC.

The chain is built from TRBV4-1 and TRBJ1-5, with unresolved D. Germline CDR1 and CDR2: MGHRA and YSYEKL. The CDR3 extends over 14 amino acids. Trimming removed 0 bases at V and 6 bases at J, with 9 bases between. The CDR3 DNA sequence: TGCGCCAGCAGCCAAGATCGCGGGTTTCAGCCCCAGCATTTT. Translated, it gives CASSQDRGFQPQHF.

The V gene is TRBV6-5, the J gene TRBJ2-1; TRBD2 aligns across 8 bases. The CDR3 runs to 12 residues. Germline trimming cut 4 bases from V and 13 bases from J; bases unmatched to any gene: 6. The germline V gene has CDR1 MNHEY and CDR2 SVGAGI. CDR3 sequence (DNA): TGTGCCAGCAGTTGGAGCGGGAGTTATCAGTTCTTC. The encoded protein is CASSWSGSYQFF.

The J gene is TRBJ2-7, the V gene TRBV6-6; maybe TRBD2 (7 bases). The CDR3 spans 16 residues. Germline V gene sequence: CDR1 MNHNY, CDR2 SVGAGI (reference sequence). The V end was cut by 6 bases, the J end by 5 bases, with 23 bases between. CDR3 residues: CASRMGGPAGSDEQYF. CDR3 coding DNA: TGTGCCAGCAGGATGGGGGGCCCAGCGGGATCGGACGAGCAGTACTTC.

V is TRBV5-4 and J is TRBJ2-1; D possibly matches TRBD1 or TRBD2 (5 bases each). There are 14 residues in the CDR3. CDR1 is SGHNT and CDR2 is YYREEE in the germline V gene (reference sequence). With 4 bases removed from V and 6 bases from J, the gap between germline ends came to 14 bases. CDR3 protein: CASSHPGPVNEQFF. The CDR3, as DNA: TGTGCCAGCAGCCATCCGGGACCCGTCAATGAGCAGTTCTTC.